This T cell receptor beta chain appears in the sequencing data of a study of blood T cells in healthy people across ages. About the study: The template switching approach captured approximately one barcoded beta molecule for every two T cells.

The CDR3 runs to 19 residues. The germline V gene has CDR1 SGHTA and CDR2 FQGNSA. Trimming cost V 5 bases and J 0 bases, with 26 bases left between them. The second PCR ran about 6 to 11 cycles with a sample-barcoded 5' primer and J-beta primers. TCRdb re-analysed the 5' RACE reads in MiXCR, keeping a single row per CDR3 protein. The data contain hundreds of thousands of distinct CDR3 sequences, 49% of them seen just once; the ten biggest clones take up 25% to 35%. A few counts support this clonotype. This receptor was identified in a woman aged 55-75 years in good health. The chain links TRBV7-2 to TRBJ2-7; D may correspond to TRBD1 or TRBD2 (6 bases each). What was sequenced was blood. The CDR3 DNA reads TGTGCCAGCAGCGGGGGGACGTCTAGGACAGCACAATACTCCTACGAGCAGTACTTC. Its protein product is CASSGGTSRTAQYSYEQYF.